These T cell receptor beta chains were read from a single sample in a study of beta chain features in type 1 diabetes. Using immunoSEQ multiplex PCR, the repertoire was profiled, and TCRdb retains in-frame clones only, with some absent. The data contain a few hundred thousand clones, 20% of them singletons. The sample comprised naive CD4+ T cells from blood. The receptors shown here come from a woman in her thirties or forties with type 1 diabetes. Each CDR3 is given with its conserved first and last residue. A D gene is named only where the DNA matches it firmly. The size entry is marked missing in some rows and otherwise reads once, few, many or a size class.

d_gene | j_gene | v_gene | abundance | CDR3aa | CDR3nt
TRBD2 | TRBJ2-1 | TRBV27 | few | CASRGEGIYNEQFF | TGTGCCAGCCGGGGGGAGGGGATATACAATGAGCAGTTCTTC
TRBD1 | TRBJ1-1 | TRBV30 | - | CAWGIQGGTEAFF | TGTGCCTGGGGGATACAGGGGGGCACTGAAGCTTTCTTT
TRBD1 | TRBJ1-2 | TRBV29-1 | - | CSVRTGATDGYTF | TGCAGCGTACGGACAGGGGCGACGGATGGCTACACCTTC
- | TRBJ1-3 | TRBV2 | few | CASSEQGSSGNTIYF | TGTGCCAGCAGTGAACAGGGTTCCTCTGGAAACACCATATATTTT
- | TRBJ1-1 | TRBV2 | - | CASSGVQMNTEAFF | TGTGCCAGCAGTGGGGTACAGATGAACACTGAAGCTTTCTTT
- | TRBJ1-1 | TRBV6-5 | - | CASSYSGPKGAFF | TGTGCCAGCAGTTACTCGGGCCCAAAAGGAGCTTTCTTT
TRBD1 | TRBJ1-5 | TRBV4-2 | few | CASSQDRAGGQPQHF | TGTGCCAGCAGCCAAGATCGGGCAGGGGGCCAGCCCCAGCATTTT
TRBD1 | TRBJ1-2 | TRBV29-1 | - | CSVEGTVGYTANYGYTF | TGCAGCGTTGAGGGGACAGTGGGTTATACGGCTAACTATGGCTACACCTTC
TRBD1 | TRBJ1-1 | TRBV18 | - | CASSQGTANTEAFF | TGTGCCAGCTCACAAGGGACAGCGAACACTGAAGCTTTCTTT
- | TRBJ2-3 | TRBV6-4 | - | CASSADSRDTQYF | TGTGCCAGCAGTGCGGACAGCCGAGATACGCAGTATTTT
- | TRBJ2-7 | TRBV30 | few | CAWSVGSPTKQYF | TGTGCCTGGAGTGTCGGGAGCCCGACGAAGCAGTACTTC
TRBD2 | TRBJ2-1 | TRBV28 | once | CASIQTLLAGGYNEQFF | TGTGCCAGCATCCAGACCTTACTAGCGGGAGGCTACAATGAGCAGTTCTTC
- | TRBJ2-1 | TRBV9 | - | CASSVDPRGSSYNEQFF | TGTGCCAGCAGCGTAGATCCCCGGGGGAGCTCCTACAATGAGCAGTTCTTC
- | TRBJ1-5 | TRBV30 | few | CAWNGQPNQPQHF | TGTGCCTGGAACGGACAGCCGAATCAGCCCCAGCATTTT
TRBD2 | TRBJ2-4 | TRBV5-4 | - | CASSLPGLEGNIQYF | TGTGCCAGCAGCTTACCGGGACTAGAGGGAAACATTCAGTACTTC
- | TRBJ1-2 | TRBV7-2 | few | CASSPTGMGYGYTF | TGTGCCAGCAGCCCTACAGGGATGGGGTATGGCTACACCTTC
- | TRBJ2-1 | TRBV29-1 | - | CSVEGQGNNEQFF | TGCAGCGTTGAAGGGCAGGGAAACAATGAGCAGTTCTTC
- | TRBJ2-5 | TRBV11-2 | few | CASSLTGGEEETQYF | TGTGCCAGCAGCTTAACCGGGGGAGAGGAAGAGACCCAGTACTTC
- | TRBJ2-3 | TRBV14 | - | CASSQVADTQYF | TGTGCCAGCAGCCAAGTCGCAGATACGCAGTATTTT
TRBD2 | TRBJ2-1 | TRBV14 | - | CASSQAVTSGDYNEQFF | TGTGCCAGCAGCCAAGCTGTGACTAGCGGGGACTACAATGAGCAGTTCTTC
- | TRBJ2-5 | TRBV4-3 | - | CASSQGRLIQETQYF | TGCGCCAGCAGCCAAGGTCGACTGATTCAAGAGACCCAGTACTTC
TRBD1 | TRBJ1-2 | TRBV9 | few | CASSVEVDRANGYTF | TGTGCCAGCAGCGTAGAAGTAGACAGGGCTAATGGCTACACCTTC
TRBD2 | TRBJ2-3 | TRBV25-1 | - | CASRPGSSGGAPADTQYF | TGTGCCAGCCGTCCTGGGTCTAGCGGGGGGGCTCCCGCAGATACGCAGTATTTT
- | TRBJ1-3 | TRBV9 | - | CASSRRNSGNTIYF | TGTGCCAGCAGTAGGCGGAACTCTGGAAACACCATATATTTT
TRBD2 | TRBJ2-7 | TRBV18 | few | CASSRGDEQYF | TGTGCCAGCTCGCGGGGGGACGAGCAGTACTTC
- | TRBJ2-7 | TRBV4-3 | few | CASSQGARELGSYEQYF | TGCGCCAGCAGCCAAGGGGCCAGGGAATTGGGCTCCTACGAGCAGTACTTC
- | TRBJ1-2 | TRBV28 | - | CASSPVANYGYTF | TGTGCCAGCAGTCCGGTAGCTAACTATGGCTACACCTTC
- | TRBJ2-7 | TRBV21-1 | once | CASAPKTGSGIYEQYF | TGTGCCAGCGCCCCCAAGACAGGGTCGGGTATCTACGAGCAGTACTTC
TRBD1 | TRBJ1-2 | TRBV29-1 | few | CSADRVNYGYTF | TGCAGCGCTGACAGGGTCAACTATGGCTACACCTTC
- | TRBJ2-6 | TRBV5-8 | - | CASSLANPTFGANVLTF | TGTGCCAGCAGCTTGGCTAACCCCACGTTTGGGGCCAACGTCCTGACTTTC
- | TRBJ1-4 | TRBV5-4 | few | CASSLSSDSKNEKLFF | TGTGCCAGCAGCTTGTCTTCCGATAGCAAAAATGAAAAACTGTTTTTT
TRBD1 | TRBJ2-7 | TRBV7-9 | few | CASSPDRVEEQYF | TGTGCCAGCAGCCCGGACAGGGTAGAGGAGCAGTACTTC
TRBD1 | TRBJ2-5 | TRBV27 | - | CASSPRTGKETQYF | TGTGCCAGCAGTCCCCGGACAGGGAAAGAGACCCAGTACTTC
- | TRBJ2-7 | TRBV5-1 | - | CASSLFFRDKEQYF | TGCGCCAGCAGCTTATTCTTCCGGGACAAAGAGCAGTACTTC
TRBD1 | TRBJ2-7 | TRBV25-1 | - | CASSGGQGGYEQYF | TGTGCCAGCAGTGGGGGACAGGGGGGCTACGAGCAGTACTTC
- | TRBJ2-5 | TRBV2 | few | CASSDRSKTQYF | TGTGCCAGCAGTGACAGGTCGAAGACCCAGTACTTC
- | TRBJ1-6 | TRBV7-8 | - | CASSLVGSGASPLHF | TGTGCCAGCAGCTTAGTAGGGTCAGGGGCATCACCCCTCCACTTT
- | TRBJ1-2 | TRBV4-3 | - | CASSLFRASNYGYTF | TGCGCCAGCAGCCTCTTCAGGGCGTCTAACTATGGCTACACCTTC
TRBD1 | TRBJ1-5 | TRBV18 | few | CASSRTGDQPQHF | TGTGCCAGCTCGCGGACAGGGGATCAGCCCCAGCATTTT